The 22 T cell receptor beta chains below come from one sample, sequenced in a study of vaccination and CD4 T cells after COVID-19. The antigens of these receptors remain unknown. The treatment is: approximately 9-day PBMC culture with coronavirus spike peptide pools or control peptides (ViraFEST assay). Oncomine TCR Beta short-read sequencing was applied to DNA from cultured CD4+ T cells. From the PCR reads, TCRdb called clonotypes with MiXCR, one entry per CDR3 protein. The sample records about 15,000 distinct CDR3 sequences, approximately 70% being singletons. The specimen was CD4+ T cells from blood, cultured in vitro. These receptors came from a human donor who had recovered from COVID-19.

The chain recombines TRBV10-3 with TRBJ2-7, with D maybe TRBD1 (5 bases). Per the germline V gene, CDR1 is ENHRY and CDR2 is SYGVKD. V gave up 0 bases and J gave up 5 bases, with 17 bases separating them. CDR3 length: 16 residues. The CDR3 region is CAISESQGIGNDEQYF. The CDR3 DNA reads TGTGCCATCAGTGAGTCTCAGGGTATAGGAAACGACGAGCAGTACTTC.

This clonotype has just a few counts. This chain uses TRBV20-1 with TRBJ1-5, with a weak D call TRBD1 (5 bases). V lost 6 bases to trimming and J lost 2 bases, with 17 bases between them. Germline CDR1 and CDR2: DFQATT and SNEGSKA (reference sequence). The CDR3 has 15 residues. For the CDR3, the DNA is TGCAGTGCAACCAGGGACTATACGGGCAATCAGCCCCAGCATTTT. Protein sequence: CSATRDYTGNQPQHF.

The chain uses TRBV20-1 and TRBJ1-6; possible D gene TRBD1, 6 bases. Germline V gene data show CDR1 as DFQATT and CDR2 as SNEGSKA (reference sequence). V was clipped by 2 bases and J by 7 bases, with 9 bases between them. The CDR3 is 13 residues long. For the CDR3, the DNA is TGCAGTGCTAGAAGGACAGCGAATTCACCCCTCCACTTT. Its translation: CSARRTANSPLHF.

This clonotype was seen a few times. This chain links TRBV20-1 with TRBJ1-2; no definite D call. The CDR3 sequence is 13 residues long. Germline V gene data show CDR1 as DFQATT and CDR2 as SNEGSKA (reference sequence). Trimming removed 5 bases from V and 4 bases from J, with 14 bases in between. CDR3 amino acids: CSAPLRSLYGYTF. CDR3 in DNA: TGCAGTGCTCCCTTGAGGTCCCTCTATGGCTACACCTTC.

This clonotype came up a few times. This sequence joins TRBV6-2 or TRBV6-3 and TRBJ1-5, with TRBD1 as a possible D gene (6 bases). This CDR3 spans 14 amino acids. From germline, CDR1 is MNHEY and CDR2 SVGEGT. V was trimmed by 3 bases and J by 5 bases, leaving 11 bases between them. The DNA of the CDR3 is TGTGCCAGCAGTTATTTACAGGGACATCAGCCCCAGCATTTT. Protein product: CASSYLQGHQPQHF.

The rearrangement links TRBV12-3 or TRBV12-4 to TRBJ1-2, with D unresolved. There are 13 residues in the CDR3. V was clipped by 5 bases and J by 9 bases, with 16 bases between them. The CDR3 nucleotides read TGTGCCAGCAGTGGGGATTGGCGAGACAGCTACACCTTC. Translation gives CASSGDWRDSYTF.

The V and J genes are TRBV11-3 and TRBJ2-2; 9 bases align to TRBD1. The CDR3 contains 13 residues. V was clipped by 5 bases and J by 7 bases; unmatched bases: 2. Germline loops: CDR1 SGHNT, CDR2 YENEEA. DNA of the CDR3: TGTGCCAGCAGCATGACAGGGGGCGGGGAGCTGTTTTTT. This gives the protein CASSMTGGGELFF.

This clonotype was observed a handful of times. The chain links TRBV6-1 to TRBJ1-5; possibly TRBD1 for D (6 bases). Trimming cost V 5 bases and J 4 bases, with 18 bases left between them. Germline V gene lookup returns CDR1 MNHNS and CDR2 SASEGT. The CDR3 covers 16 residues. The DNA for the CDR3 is TGTGCCAGCAGTAGTCCCCAGGGGCCGCTGAATCAGCCCCAGCATTTT. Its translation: CASSSPQGPLNQPQHF.

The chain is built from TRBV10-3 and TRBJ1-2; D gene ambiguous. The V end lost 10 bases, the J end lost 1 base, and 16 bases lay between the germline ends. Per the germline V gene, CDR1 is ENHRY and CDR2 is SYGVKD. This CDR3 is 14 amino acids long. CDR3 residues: CATKREVDNYGYTF. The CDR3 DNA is TGTGCCACAAAGAGGGAAGTAGATAACTATGGCTACACCTTC.

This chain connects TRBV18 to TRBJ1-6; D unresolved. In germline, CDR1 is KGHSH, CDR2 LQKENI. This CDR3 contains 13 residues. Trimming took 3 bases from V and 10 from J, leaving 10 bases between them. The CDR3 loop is CASSPGIESPLHF. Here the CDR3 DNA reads TGTGCCAGCTCACCGGGGATAGAGTCACCCCTCCACTTT.

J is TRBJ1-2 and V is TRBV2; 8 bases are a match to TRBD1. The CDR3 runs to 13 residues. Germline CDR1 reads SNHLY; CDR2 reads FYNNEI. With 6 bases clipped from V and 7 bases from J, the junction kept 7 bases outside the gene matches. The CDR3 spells CASSGDRGGGYTF. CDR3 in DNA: TGTGCCAGCAGCGGAGACAGGGGTGGTGGCTACACCTTC.

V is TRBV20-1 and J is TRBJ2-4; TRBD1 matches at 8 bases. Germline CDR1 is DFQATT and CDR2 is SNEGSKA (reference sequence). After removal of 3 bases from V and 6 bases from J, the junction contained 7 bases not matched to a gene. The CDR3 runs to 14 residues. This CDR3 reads CSARDREALNIQYF. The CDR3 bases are TGCAGTGCTAGGGACAGGGAGGCACTAAACATTCAGTACTTC.

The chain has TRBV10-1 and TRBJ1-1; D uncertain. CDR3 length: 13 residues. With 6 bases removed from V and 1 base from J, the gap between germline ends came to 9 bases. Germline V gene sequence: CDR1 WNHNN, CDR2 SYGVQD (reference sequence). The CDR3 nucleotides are TGCGCCAGCAGGGTCAGGAGGAACACTGAAGCTTTCTTT. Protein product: CASRVRRNTEAFF.

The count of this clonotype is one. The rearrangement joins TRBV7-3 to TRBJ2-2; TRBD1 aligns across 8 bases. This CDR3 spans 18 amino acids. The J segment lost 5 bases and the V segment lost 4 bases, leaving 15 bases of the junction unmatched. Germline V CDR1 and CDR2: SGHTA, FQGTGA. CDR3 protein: CASSSLPTGQGDTGELFF. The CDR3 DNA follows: TGTGCCAGCAGCTCTTTACCAACCGGACAGGGTGATACCGGGGAGCTGTTTTTT.

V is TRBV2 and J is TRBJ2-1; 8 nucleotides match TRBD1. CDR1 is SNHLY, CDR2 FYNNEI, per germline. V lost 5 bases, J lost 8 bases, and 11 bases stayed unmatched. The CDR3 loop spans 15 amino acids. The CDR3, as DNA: TGTGCCAGCAGTCCCAGCAGGGGGCGTTGGTATGAGCAGTTCTTC. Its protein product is CASSPSRGRWYEQFF.

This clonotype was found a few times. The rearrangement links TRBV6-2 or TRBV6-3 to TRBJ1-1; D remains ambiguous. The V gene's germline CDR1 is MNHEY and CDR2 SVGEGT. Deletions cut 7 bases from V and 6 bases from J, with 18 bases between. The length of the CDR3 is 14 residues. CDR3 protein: CASTTPFYVAEAFF. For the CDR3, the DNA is TGTGCCAGCACCACGCCTTTCTATGTCGCTGAAGCTTTCTTT.

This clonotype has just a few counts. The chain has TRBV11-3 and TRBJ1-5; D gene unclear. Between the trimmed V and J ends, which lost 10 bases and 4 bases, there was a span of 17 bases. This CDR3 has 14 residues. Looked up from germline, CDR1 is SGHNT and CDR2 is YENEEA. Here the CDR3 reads CAKEGRRQNQPQHF. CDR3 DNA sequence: TGTGCCAAAGAAGGGCGGCGGCAAAATCAGCCCCAGCATTTT.

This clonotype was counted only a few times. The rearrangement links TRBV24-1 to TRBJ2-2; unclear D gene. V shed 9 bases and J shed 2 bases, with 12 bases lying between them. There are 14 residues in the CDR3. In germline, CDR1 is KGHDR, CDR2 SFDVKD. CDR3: CATQPSANTGELFF. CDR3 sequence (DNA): TGTGCCACCCAACCCAGCGCCAACACCGGGGAGCTGTTTTTT.

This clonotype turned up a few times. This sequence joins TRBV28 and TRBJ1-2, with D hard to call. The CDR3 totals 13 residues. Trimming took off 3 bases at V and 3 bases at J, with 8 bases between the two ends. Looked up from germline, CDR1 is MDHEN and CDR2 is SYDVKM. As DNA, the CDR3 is TGTGCCAGCAGTTTCAATAGAGACTATGGCTACACCTTC. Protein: CASSFNRDYGYTF.

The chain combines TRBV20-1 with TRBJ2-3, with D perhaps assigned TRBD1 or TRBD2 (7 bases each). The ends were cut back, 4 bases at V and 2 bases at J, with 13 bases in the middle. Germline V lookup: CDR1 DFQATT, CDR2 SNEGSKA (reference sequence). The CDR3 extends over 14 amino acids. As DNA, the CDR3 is TGCAGTGCTACCAGGGGGGGACCCACAGATACGCAGTATTTT. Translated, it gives CSATRGGPTDTQYF.

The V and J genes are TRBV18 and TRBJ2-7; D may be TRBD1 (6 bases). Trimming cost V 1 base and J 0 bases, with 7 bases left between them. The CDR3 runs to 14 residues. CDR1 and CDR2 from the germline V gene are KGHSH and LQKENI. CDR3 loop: CASSPLDSSYEQYF. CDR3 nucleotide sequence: TGTGCCAGCTCACCACTGGACAGCTCCTACGAGCAGTACTTC.

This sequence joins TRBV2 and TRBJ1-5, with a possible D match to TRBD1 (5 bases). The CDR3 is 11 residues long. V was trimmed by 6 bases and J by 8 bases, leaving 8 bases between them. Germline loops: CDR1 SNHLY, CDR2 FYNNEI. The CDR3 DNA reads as TGTGCCAGCAGACTGGGGGAGCCCCAGCATTTT. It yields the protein CASRLGEPQHF.